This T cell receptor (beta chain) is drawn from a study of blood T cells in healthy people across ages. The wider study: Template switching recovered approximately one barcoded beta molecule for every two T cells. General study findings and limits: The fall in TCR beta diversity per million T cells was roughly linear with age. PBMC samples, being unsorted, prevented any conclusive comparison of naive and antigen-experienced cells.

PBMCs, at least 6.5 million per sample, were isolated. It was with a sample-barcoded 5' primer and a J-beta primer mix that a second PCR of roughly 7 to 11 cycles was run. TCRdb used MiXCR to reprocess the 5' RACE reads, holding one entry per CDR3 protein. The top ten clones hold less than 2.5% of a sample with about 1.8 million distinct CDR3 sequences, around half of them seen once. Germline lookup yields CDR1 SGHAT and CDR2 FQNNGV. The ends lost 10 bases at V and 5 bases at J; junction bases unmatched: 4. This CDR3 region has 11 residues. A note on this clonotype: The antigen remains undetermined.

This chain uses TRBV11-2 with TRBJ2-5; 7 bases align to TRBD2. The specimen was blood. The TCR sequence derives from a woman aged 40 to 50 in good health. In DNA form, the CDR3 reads TGTGCCACGTGGGGGGGGGAGACCCAGTACTTC. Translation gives CATWGGETQYF.